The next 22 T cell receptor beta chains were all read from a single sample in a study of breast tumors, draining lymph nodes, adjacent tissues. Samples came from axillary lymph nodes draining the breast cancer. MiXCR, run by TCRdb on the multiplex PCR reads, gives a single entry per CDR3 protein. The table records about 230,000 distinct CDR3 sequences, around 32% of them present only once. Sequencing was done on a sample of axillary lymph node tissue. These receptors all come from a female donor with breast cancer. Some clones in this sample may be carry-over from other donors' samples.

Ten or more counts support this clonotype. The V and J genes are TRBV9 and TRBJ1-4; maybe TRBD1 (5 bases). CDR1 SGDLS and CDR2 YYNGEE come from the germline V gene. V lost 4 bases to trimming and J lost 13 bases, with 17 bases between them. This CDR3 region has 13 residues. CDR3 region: CASSRQGQQRLFF. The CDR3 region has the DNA TGTGCCAGCAGCCGTCAGGGTCAGCAACGACTGTTTTTT.

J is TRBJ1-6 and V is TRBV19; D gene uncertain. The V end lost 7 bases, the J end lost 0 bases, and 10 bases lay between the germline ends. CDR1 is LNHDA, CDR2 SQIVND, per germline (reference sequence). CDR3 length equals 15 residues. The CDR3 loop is CASNHASSYNSPLHF. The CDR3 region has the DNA TGTGCCAGTAACCACGCGAGCTCCTATAATTCACCCCTCCACTTT.

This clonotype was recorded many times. The CDR3 loop reads CASSPVAGVAETQYF. CDR3 in DNA: TGCGCCAGCAGTCCCGTAGCGGGAGTGGCAGAGACCCAGTACTTC. The chain has TRBV5-1 and TRBJ2-5, with 9 positions matching TRBD2. V dropped 5 bases and J dropped 4; count of bases not matched to a gene: 9. The CDR3 runs to 15 residues. CDR1 is SGHRS and CDR2 is YFSETQ in the germline V gene.

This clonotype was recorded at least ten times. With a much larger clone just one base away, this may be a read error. CDR3 coding DNA: TGTGCCAGCAGCGACAGGGGACGCAGGATGGAGACCCCGTACTTC. Its protein is CASSDRGRRMETPYF. The chain has TRBV9 and TRBJ2-5; the match to TRBD1 covers 7 bases. Germline V gene sequence: CDR1 SGDLS, CDR2 YYNGEE. The length of the CDR3 is 15 residues.

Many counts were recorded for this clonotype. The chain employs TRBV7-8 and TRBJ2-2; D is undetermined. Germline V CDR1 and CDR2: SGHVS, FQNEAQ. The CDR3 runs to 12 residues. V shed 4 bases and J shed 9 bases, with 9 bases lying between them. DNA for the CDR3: TGTGCCAGCAGCTCGAACGTCAGGGAGCTGTTTTTT. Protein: CASSSNVRELFF. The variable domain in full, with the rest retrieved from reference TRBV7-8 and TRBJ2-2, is GAGVSQSPRYKVAKRGQDVALRCDPISGHVSLFWYQQALGQGPEFLTYFQNEAQLDKSGLPSDRFFAERPEGSVSTLKIQRTQQEDSAVYLCASSSNVRELFFGEGSRLTVL.

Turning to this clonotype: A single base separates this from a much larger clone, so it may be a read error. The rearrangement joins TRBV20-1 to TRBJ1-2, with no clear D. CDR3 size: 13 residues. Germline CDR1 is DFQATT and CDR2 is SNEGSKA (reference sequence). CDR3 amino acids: CSAREGSHYAYTF. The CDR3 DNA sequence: TGCAGTGCTAGGGAAGGAAGCCACTATGCCTACACCTTC.

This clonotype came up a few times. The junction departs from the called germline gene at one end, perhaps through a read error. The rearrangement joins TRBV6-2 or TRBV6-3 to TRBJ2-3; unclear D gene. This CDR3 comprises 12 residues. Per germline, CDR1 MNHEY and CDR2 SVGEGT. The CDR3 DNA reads TGTGCCAGCAGTCACTCCCCAGATACGCAGTATTTT. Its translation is CASSHSPDTQYF.

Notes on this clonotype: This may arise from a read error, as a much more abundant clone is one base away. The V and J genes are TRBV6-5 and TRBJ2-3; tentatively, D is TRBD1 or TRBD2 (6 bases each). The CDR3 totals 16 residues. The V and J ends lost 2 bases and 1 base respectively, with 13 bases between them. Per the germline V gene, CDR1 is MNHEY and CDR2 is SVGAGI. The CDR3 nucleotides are TGTGCCAGCAGTTACAGGGGGGTTAGGGGCACAGATACGCAGTATTTT. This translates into CASSYRGVRGTDTQYF.

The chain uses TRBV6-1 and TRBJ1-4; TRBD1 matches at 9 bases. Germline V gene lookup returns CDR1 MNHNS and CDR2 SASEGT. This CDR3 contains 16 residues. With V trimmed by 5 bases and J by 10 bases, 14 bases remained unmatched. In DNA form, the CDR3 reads TGTGCCAGCAGTCAACGCTCCGGGACAGGGAGTGGAAAACTGTTTTTT. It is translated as CASSQRSGTGSGKLFF.

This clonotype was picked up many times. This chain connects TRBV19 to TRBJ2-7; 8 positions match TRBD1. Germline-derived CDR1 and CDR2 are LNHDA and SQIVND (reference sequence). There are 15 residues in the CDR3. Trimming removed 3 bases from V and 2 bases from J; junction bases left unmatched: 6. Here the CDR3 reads CASSMTQGAAYEQYF. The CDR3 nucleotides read TGTGCCAGTAGTATGACGCAGGGGGCGGCCTACGAGCAGTACTTC.

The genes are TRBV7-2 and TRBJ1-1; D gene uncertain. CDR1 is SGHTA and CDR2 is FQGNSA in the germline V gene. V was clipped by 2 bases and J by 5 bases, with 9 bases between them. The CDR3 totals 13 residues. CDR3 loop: CASSLRMGTEAFF. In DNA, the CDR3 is TGTGCCAGCAGCTTACGCATGGGGACTGAAGCTTTCTTT.

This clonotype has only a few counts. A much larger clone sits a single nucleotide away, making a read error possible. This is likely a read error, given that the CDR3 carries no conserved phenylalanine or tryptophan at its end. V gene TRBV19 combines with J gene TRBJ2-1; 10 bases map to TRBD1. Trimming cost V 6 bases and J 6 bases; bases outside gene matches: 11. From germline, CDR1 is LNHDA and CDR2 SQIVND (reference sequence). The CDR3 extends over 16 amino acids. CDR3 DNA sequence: TGTGCCAGTAGAACGACCGGGACAGGGGTTAGCAATGAGCAGTTCTCC. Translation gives CASRTTGTGVSNEQFS.

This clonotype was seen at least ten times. The CDR3 protein is CSVRTSGRAGGDTQYF. The CDR3 DNA is TGCAGCGTTCGGACTAGCGGGAGGGCTGGTGGTGATACGCAGTATTTT. The chain has TRBV29-1 and TRBJ2-3; 15 bases align to TRBD2. V lost 5 bases and J lost 6; bases outside the gene matches: 9. Germline CDR1 SQVTM, CDR2 ANQGSEA. This CDR3 comprises 16 residues.

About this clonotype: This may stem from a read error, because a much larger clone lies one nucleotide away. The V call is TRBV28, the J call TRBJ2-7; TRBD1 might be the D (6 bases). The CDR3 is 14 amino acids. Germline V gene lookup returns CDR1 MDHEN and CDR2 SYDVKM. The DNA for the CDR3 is TGTGCCGGCAGTGCACAGGACAGCCCTTACGAGCAGTACTTC. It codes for CAGSAQDSPYEQYF.

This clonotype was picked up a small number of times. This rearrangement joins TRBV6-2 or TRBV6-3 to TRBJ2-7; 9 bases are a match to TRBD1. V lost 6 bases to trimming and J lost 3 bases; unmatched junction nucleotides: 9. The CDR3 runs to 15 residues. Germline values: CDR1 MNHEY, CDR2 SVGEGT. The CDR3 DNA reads TGTGCCAGCAGAACCGTGGGGACAGGGCTCTACGAGCAGTACTTC. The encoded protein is CASRTVGTGLYEQYF.

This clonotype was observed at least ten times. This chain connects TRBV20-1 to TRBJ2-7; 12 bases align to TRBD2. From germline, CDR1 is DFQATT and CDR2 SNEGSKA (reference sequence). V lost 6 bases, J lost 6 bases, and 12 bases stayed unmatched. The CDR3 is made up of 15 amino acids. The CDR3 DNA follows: TGCAGTGCCTATCGACCTAGCGGGAGGGCCTCCGAGCAGTACTTC. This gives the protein CSAYRPSGRASEQYF.

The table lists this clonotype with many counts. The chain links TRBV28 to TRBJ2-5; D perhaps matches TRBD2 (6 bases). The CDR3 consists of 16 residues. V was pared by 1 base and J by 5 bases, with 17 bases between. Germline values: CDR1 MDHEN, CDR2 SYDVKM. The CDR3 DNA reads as TGTGCCAGCAGTTTATTTGGGGGGTGGCCTGAGGAGACCCAGTACTTC. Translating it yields CASSLFGGWPEETQYF.

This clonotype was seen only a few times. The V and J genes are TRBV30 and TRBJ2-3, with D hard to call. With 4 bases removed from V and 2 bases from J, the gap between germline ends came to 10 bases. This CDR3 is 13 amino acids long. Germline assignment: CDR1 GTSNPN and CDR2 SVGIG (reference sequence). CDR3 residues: CAWNHIFTDTQYF. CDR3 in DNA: TGTGCCTGGAATCATATTTTCACAGATACGCAGTATTTT. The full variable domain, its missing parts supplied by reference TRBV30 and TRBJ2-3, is SQTIHQWPATLVQPVGSPLSLECTVEGTSNPNLYWYRQAAGRGLQLLFYSVGIGQISSEVPQNLSASRPQDRQFILSSKKLLLSDSGFYLCAWNHIFTDTQYFGPGTRLTVL.

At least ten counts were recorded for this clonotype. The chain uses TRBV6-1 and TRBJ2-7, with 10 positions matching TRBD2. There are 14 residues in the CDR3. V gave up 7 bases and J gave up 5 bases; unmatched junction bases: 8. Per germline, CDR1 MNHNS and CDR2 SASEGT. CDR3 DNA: TGTGCCAGCACGGGGGCTAGCGGGAGTCACGAGCAGTACTTC. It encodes CASTGASGSHEQYF.

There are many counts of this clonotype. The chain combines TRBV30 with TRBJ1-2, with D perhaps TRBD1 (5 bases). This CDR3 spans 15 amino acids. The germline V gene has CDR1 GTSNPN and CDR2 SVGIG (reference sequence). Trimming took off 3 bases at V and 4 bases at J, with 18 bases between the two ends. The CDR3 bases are TGTGCCTGGAGCCCGCGGGGGGGGTTGATCTATGGCTACACCTTC. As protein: CAWSPRGGLIYGYTF. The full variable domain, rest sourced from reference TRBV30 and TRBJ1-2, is SQTIHQWPATLVQPVGSPLSLECTVEGTSNPNLYWYRQAAGRGLQLLFYSVGIGQISSEVPQNLSASRPQDRQFILSSKKLLLSDSGFYLCAWSPRGGLIYGYTFGSGTRLTVV.

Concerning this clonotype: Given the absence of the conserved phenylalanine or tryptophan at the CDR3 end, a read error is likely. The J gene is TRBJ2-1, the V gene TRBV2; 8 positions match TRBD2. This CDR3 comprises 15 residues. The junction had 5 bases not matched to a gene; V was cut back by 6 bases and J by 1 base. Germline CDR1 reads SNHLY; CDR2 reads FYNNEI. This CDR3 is CASSRGGTSYNEQFS. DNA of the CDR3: TGTGCCAGCAGCCGGGGGGGGACATCCTACAATGAGCAGTTCTCC.

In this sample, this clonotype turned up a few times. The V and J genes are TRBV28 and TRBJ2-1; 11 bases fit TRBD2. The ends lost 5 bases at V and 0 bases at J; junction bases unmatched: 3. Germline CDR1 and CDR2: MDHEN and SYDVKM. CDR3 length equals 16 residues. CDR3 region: CASSVLAGGSYNEQFF. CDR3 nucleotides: TGTGCCAGCAGTGTCCTAGCGGGAGGCTCCTACAATGAGCAGTTCTTC.